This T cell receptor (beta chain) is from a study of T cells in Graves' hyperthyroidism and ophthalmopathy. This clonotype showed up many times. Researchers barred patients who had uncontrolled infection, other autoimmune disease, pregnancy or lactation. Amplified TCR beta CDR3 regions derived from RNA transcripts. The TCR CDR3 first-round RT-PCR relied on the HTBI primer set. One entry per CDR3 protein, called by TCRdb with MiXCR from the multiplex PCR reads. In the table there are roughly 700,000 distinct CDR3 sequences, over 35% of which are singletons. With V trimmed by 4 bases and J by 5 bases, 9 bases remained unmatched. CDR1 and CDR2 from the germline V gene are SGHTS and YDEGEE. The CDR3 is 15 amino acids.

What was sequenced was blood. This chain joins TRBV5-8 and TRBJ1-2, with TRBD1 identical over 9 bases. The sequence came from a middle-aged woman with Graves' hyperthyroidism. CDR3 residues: CASSLGQGQWYGYTF. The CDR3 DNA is TGTGCCAGCAGCCTGGGACAGGGACAATGGTATGGCTACACCTTC.